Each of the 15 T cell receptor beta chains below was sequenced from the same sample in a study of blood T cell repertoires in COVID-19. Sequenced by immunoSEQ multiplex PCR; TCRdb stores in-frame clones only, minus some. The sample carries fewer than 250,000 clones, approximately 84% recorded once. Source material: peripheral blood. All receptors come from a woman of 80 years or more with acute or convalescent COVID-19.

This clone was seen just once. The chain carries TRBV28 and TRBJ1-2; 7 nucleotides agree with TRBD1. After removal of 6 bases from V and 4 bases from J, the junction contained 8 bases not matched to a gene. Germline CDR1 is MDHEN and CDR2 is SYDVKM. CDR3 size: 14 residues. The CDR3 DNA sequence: TGTGCCAGCAGAAAGAGGGGGCGCACCTATGGCTACACCTTC. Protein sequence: CASRKRGRTYGYTF.

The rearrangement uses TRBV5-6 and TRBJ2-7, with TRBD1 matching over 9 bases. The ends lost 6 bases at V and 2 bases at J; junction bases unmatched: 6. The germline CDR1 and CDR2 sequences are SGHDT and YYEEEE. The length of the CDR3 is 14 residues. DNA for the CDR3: TGTGCCAGCACCCAGGGGACAGGGACCTACGAGCAGTACTTC. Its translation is CASTQGTGTYEQYF.

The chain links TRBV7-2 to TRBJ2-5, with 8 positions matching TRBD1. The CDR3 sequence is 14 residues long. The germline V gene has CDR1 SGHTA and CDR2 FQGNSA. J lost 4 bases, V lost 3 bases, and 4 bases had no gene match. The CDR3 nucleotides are TGTGCCAGCAGCTTGGGCACAGGGGGAGAGACCCAGTACTTC. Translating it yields CASSLGTGGETQYF.

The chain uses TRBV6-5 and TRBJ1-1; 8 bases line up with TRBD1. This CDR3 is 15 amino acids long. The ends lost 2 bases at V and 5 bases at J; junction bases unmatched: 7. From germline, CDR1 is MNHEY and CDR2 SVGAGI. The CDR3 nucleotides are TGTGCCAGCAGTTACCGCAGGGGGCGGCATACTGAAGCTTTCTTT. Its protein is CASSYRRGRHTEAFF.

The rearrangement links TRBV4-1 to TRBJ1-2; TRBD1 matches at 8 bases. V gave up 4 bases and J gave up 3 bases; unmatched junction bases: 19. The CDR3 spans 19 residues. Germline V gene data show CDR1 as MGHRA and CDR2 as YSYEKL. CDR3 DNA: TGCGCCAGCAGCCGCGATACCGGGACAGGATTCGCGTTTGACTATGGCTACACCTTC. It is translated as CASSRDTGTGFAFDYGYTF.

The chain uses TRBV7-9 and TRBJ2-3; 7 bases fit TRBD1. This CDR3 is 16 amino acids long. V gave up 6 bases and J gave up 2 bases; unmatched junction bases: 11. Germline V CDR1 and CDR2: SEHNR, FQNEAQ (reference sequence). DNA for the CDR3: TGTGCCAGCAGTCCTAGGACAGGCCTCTACACAGATACGCAGTATTTT. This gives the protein CASSPRTGLYTDTQYF.

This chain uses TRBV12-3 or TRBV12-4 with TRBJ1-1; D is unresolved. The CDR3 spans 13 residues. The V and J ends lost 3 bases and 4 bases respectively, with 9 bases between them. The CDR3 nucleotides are TGTGCCAGCAGTTTTAAAAGGAGCACTGAAGCTTTCTTT. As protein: CASSFKRSTEAFF.

The CDR3 coding sequence is TGTGCCAGCAGTGAAGTGGGAGGGCTTAGCAATCAGCCCCAGCATTTT. The encoded protein is CASSEVGGLSNQPQHF. V usage is TRBV6-1 and J usage is TRBJ1-5, with D unresolved. CDR3 length: 16 residues. CDR1 is MNHNS, CDR2 SASEGT, per germline. V dropped 1 base and J dropped 0 bases, with 10 bases sitting between them.

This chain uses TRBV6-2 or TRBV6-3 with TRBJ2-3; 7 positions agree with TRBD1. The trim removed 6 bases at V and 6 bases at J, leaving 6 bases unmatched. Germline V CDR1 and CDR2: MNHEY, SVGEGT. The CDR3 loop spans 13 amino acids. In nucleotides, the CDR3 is TGTGCCAGCAGCGATACACAGGGGGATACGCAGTATTTT. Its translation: CASSDTQGDTQYF.

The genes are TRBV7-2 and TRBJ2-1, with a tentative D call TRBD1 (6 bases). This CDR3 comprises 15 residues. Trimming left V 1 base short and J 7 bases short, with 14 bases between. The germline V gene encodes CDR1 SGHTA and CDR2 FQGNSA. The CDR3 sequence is CASSLVATGPNEQFF. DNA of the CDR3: TGTGCCAGCAGCTTAGTGGCTACAGGGCCGAATGAGCAGTTCTTC.

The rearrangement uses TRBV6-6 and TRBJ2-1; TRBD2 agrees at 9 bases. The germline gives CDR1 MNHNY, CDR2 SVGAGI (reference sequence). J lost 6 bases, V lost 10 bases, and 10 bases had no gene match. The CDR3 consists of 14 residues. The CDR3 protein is CATTTQRGANEQFF. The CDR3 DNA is TGTGCCACCACGACCCAGCGGGGGGCCAATGAGCAGTTCTTC.

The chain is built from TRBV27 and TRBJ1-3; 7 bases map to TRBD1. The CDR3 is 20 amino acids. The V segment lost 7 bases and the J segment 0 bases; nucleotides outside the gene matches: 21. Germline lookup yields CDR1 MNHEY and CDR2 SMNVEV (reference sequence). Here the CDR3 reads CASIHLRDRALLSSGNTIYF. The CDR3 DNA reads TGTGCCAGCATTCATTTAAGGGACAGAGCCCTTTTGAGCTCTGGAAACACCATATATTTT.

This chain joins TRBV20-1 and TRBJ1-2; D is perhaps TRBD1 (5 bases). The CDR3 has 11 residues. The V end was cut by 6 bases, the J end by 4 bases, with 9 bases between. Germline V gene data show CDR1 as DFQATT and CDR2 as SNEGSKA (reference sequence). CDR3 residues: CSAPTGYGYTF. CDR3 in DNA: TGCAGTGCCCCCACAGGCTATGGCTACACCTTC.

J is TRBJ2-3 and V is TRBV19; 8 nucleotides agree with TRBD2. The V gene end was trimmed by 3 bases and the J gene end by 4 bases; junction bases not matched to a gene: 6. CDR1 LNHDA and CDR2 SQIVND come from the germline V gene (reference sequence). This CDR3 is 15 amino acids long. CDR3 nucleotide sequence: TGTGCCAGTAGTATCGCGGGGGGTCGGGCAGATACGCAGTATTTT. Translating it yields CASSIAGGRADTQYF.

CDR3 nucleotide sequence: TGCGCCAGCAGCTTGGCAGCGGGTGCCACAGATACGCAGTATTTT. It yields the protein CASSLAAGATDTQYF. The chain is built from TRBV5-1 and TRBJ2-3, with D possibly matching TRBD2 (6 bases). Germline loops: CDR1 SGHRS, CDR2 YFSETQ. V was trimmed by 0 bases and J by 2 bases, leaving 10 bases between them. This CDR3 has 15 residues.